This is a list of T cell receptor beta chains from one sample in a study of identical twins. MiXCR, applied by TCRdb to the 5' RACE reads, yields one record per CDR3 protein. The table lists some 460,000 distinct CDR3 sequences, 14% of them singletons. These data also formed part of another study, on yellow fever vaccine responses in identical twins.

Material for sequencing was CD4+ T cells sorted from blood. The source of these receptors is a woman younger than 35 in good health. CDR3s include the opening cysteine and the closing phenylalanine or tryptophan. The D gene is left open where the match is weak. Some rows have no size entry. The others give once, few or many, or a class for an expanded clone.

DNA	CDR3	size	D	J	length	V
TGTGCCAGCAGCCTCTTGGGACTAGACAATGAGCAGTTCTTC	CASSLLGLDNEQFF	few	TRBD2	TRBJ2-1	14	TRBV3-1
TGTGCCAGCGGGACTAGTCGTGGGTTTGTGACCCAGTACTTC	CASGTSRGFVTQYF	once	TRBD2	TRBJ2-5	14	TRBV12-3/TRBV12-4
TGTGCCTGGAGATCAAGCGGGGGGGCATCCATTCAGTACTTC	CAWRSSGGASIQYF	few	TRBD2	TRBJ2-4	14	TRBV30
TGTGCCAGCAGTTACTCGAGAGGCAGCCTGAACACCGGGGAGCTGTTTTTT	CASSYSRGSLNTGELFF	-	-	TRBJ2-2	17	TRBV6-2/TRBV6-3
TGTGCCAGCAGCTTAGCCCATAGCGGGAGCCCCTACAATGAGCAGTTCTTC	CASSLAHSGSPYNEQFF	few	TRBD2	TRBJ2-1	17	TRBV7-2
TGCGCCAGCCATGATGTACAGGGGGTCGAGCAGTACTTC	CASHDVQGVEQYF	-	TRBD1	TRBJ2-7	13	TRBV5-1
TGTGCCAGCAGTAGGGTCGGAATGCTGCAGGGGGAGTTCTTC	CASSRVGMLQGEFF	-	TRBD1	TRBJ2-1	14	TRBV6-2/TRBV6-3
TGCGCCAGCAGCCATCCAAAGGAGTTAGCGGGAGGCAACCAAGAGACCCAGTACTTC	CASSHPKELAGGNQETQYF	-	TRBD2	TRBJ2-5	19	TRBV4-1
TGCAGCGTTGAACGCAGGGCGAACACCGGGGAGCTGTTTTTT	CSVERRANTGELFF	many	-	TRBJ2-2	14	TRBV29-1
TGCGCCAGCAGCTTGGATGGGGTCAGTGTCGATGAGCAGTTCTTC	CASSLDGVSVDEQFF	-	-	TRBJ2-1	15	TRBV5-1
TGTGCCAGCAGTGAATATGGGAAAGCCCTCTCGCGCTACAATGAGCAGTTCTTC	CASSEYGKALSRYNEQFF	-	-	TRBJ2-1	18	TRBV25-1
TGTGCCAGCACTTGGCAGCGGGAGGGCGAGCAGTACTTC	CASTWQREGEQYF	few	TRBD2	TRBJ2-7	13	TRBV28
TGCAGCGTCGTCGGGACACGGGGAATCGATGGCTACACCTTC	CSVVGTRGIDGYTF	-	-	TRBJ1-2	14	TRBV29-1
TGCAGCGTTGTGGGTAACGAGCAGTACTTC	CSVVGNEQYF	-	-	TRBJ2-7	10	TRBV29-1
TGTGCCAGCCAGCGGGCGGGACCGAGCACAGATACGCAGTATTTT	CASQRAGPSTDTQYF	-	-	TRBJ2-3	15	TRBV25-1
TGTGCCACTGGAGGAACGGGGAAGGGGCAAGAGACCCAGTACTTC	CATGGTGKGQETQYF	-	-	TRBJ2-5	15	TRBV6-1
TGTGCCAGCAGTTTACCGGGACTAGCGGGGGAGGGAAGCAATGAGCAGTTCTTC	CASSLPGLAGEGSNEQFF	-	TRBD2	TRBJ2-1	18	TRBV2
TGCAGTGCCAGAGGACGGGGGTGGGAGACCCAGTACTTC	CSARGRGWETQYF	once	-	TRBJ2-5	13	TRBV20-1
TGTGCCAGCAGTGGGAATGACAGGGGTGGCGAGCAGTACTTC	CASSGNDRGGEQYF	once	TRBD1	TRBJ2-7	14	TRBV2
TGTGCCAGCAGACAAGCGGCTAGCGGGAAGGGGGAGCAGTTCTTC	CASRQAASGKGEQFF	few	TRBD2	TRBJ2-1	15	TRBV6-1
TGTGCCAGCAGGGAATGGGGACTGAAATACTCTACCTCCTACAATGAGCAGTTCTTC	CASREWGLKYSTSYNEQFF	-	-	TRBJ2-1	19	TRBV2
TGTGCCAGCCGTGTCTCTCCGGGCCCCGTGGGCACAGATACGCAGTATTTT	CASRVSPGPVGTDTQYF	few	-	TRBJ2-3	17	TRBV12-3/TRBV12-4
TGTGCCAGCAGGCCGGGACTAGCGGGAAATTGGGAGTTCTTC	CASRPGLAGNWEFF	-	TRBD2	TRBJ2-1	14	TRBV6-2/TRBV6-3
TGCGCCAGCAGCCACCTCCTCACTCCTTTAGCGGGAGGGCCGGACACCGGGGAGCTGTTTTTT	CASSHLLTPLAGGPDTGELFF	few	TRBD2	TRBJ2-2	21	TRBV5-1
TGTGCCATCACCCGGACAGGGGGCGAGCAGTACTTC	CAITRTGGEQYF	-	TRBD1	TRBJ2-7	12	TRBV10-3
TGTGCCAGCACAGCTAGCGGGAGGTACAATGAGCAGTTCTTC	CASTASGRYNEQFF	few	TRBD2	TRBJ2-1	14	TRBV6-2/TRBV6-3
TGCGCCAGCAGCTTGGTCTATAGGGCAAGCGGCGAGCAGTACTTC	CASSLVYRASGEQYF	-	-	TRBJ2-7	15	TRBV5-1
TGTGCCAGCTCACCACCGGGCAGATACAATGAGCAGTTCTTC	CASSPPGRYNEQFF	few	-	TRBJ2-1	14	TRBV18
TGTGCCAGCAGGCGTCACCAAGCGGGAGGGGTCGCGGATGAGCAGTTCTTC	CASRRHQAGGVADEQFF	-	TRBD2	TRBJ2-1	17	TRBV6-2/TRBV6-3
TGTGCCAGCACCCCTTCGAGCGGGCAGTTCTTC	CASTPSSGQFF	many	-	TRBJ2-1	11	TRBV12-3/TRBV12-4
TGTGCCAGCAGGCCAGACGGGCCGAATCAGCCCCAGCATTTT	CASRPDGPNQPQHF	-	-	TRBJ1-5	14	TRBV7-8
TGCGCCAGCAGCTTGGAAGGGAACCCCGTGGTTAATGAGCAGTTCTTC	CASSLEGNPVVNEQFF	many	-	TRBJ2-1	16	TRBV5-1
TGTGCCAGCAGCTTAGATCTCGCCAGCTCCTACGAGCAGTACTTC	CASSLDLASSYEQYF	-	-	TRBJ2-7	15	TRBV11-2
TGTGCCAGCAGCAACCGGGACCCTAGCTATGGCTACACCTTC	CASSNRDPSYGYTF	few	-	TRBJ1-2	14	TRBV7-9
TGCAGCGTGAAGACTAGCGGGAGGTGGGAGACCCAGTACTTC	CSVKTSGRWETQYF	-	TRBD2	TRBJ2-5	14	TRBV29-1
TGTGCCAGCAGTTCGCCCCAAAGCGGGAGGGCCTACGAGCAGTACTTC	CASSSPQSGRAYEQYF	many	TRBD2	TRBJ2-7	16	TRBV28
TGCGCCAGCAGTCGAAGCAGTCCTCAATCAAGCACAGATACGCAGTATTTT	CASSRSSPQSSTDTQYF	few	-	TRBJ2-3	17	TRBV10-2
TGTGCCAGCAGCTTGGAATTGACCCCGGGTTTTGAGCAGTTCTTC	CASSLELTPGFEQFF	few	-	TRBJ2-1	15	TRBV5-5
TGTGCCAGCAGCCCAAACAGGGGGAATATGAACACTGAAGCTTTCTTT	CASSPNRGNMNTEAFF	-	TRBD1	TRBJ1-1	16	TRBV14
TGTGCCAGCAGCAATCGGGGACCTCAAAACCACAATGAGCAGTTCTTC	CASSNRGPQNHNEQFF	-	-	TRBJ2-1	16	TRBV28
TGCAGTGCTGCCCTACAGGGGTCCTACGAGCAGTACTTC	CSAALQGSYEQYF	-	TRBD1	TRBJ2-7	13	TRBV20-1
TGCGCCAGCAGCGTCCGGGACGGCATATATGGCTACACCTTC	CASSVRDGIYGYTF	few	-	TRBJ1-2	14	TRBV5-1
TGTGCCAGCAGGGCGACAGGATTTTACGAGCAGTACTTC	CASRATGFYEQYF	few	-	TRBJ2-7	13	TRBV6-1
TGTGCCAGCACCCAGAGGGGCAGACCGAACACTGAAGCTTTCTTT	CASTQRGRPNTEAFF	-	-	TRBJ1-1	15	TRBV6-1
TGCAGCGTTGAAGAATATAGCAGGGGAGGTACAGATACGCAGTATTTT	CSVEEYSRGGTDTQYF	few	-	TRBJ2-3	16	TRBV29-1
TGCAGCGGGGGCCGGGGACTCAACTACGAGCAGTACTTC	CSGGRGLNYEQYF	few	-	TRBJ2-7	13	TRBV29-1
TGTGCCAGCAGGATGGCCGGACAGGGGAATGAGCAGTTCTTC	CASRMAGQGNEQFF	few	TRBD1	TRBJ2-1	14	TRBV25-1
TGTGCCAGCAGCCCAAATGGTTCTGGGGCCAACGTCCTGACTTTC	CASSPNGSGANVLTF	few	-	TRBJ2-6	15	TRBV6-1
TGTGCCAGCAGCCAAGCGGCGAATGAGCAGTTCTTC	CASSQAANEQFF	-	-	TRBJ2-1	12	TRBV4-2
TGCAGCGCACTAATTTCGGCCGGGACAGCCTACACCTTC	CSALISAGTAYTF	-	TRBD1	TRBJ1-2	13	TRBV29-1